Following are 17 T cell receptor beta chains from one sample sequenced in a study of cytomegalovirus exposure and HLA in healthy donors. PCR used 60 Vbeta primers and 13 Jbeta primers. Only in-frame clones appear in the TCRdb table, and some are missing; sequencing was by immunoSEQ multiplex PCR. Of roughly 190,000 clones listed, about 87% are singletons. Sequencing was done on a sample of PBMCs. Source of these receptors: a man between 25 and 39 years old in good health and CMV-seronegative.

The V call is TRBV7-8, the J call TRBJ2-1; 12 bases agree with TRBD2. CDR1 and CDR2 (germline): SGHVS, FQNEAQ. The CDR3 runs 15 residues. V was pared by 4 bases and J by 7 bases, with 5 bases of the junction left unmatched. The CDR3 DNA reads TGTGCCAGCAGCTCTTGGACTAGCGGGATAAATGAGCAGTTCTTC. It yields the protein CASSSWTSGINEQFF.

This chain links TRBV4-3 with TRBJ2-5, with a possible D match to TRBD1 (5 bases). Germline CDR1 LGHNA, CDR2 YSLEER. V gave up 1 base and J gave up 4 bases, with 16 bases separating them. This CDR3 is built from 16 residues. Here the CDR3 DNA reads TGCGCCAGCAGCCAAGGGGCGTGGGGCGTTCCAGAGACCCAGTACTTC. The encoded protein is CASSQGAWGVPETQYF.

The genes are TRBV9 and TRBJ1-1; 9 bases line up with TRBD1. The junction had 11 bases not matched to a gene; V was cut back by 6 bases and J by 2 bases. The CDR3 has 16 residues. Germline CDR1 SGDLS, CDR2 YYNGEE. The CDR3 sequence is CASTTGGGQGNTEAFF. DNA of the CDR3: TGTGCCAGCACCACGGGGGGGGGACAGGGTAACACTGAAGCTTTCTTT.

This chain joins TRBV29-1 and TRBJ1-1, with TRBD1 as a possible D gene (5 bases). With 7 bases removed from V and 1 base from J, the gap between germline ends came to 13 bases. Germline CDR1 is SQVTM and CDR2 is ANQGSEA. The CDR3 spans 13 residues. The CDR3 sequence is CSALNDRNTEAFF. CDR3 sequence (DNA): TGCAGCGCACTAAACGACAGGAACACTGAAGCTTTCTTT.

The chain has TRBV6-4 and TRBJ2-3; D perhaps matches TRBD2 (7 bases). Germline V gives CDR1 MRHNA, CDR2 SNTAGT. The CDR3 has 15 amino acids. The V end lost 10 bases, the J end lost 4 bases, and 21 bases lay between the germline ends. For the CDR3, the DNA is TGTGCCACCCAAGAGTGGGGGGGGCCGTCAGATACGCAGTATTTT. Translated, it gives CATQEWGGPSDTQYF.

The chain combines TRBV28 with TRBJ1-6; D remains unclear. The CDR3 sequence is 12 residues long. Germline lookup yields CDR1 MDHEN and CDR2 SYDVKM. Trimming stripped 6 bases from V and 7 bases from J, with 7 bases between. The CDR3 bases are TGTGCCAGCAGCTTACCGAATTCACCCCTCCACTTT. It yields the protein CASSLPNSPLHF.

CDR3 nucleotides: TGTGCCACCAGCAGAGGGGAGGGCGTTGAAAAACTGTTTTTT. Protein: CATSRGEGVEKLFF. The chain carries TRBV15 and TRBJ1-4; D remains unclear. Germline values: CDR1 LNHNV, CDR2 YYDKDF (reference sequence). V lost 1 base, J lost 7 bases, and 10 bases lay in between. CDR3 length equals 14 residues.

The chain carries TRBV7-9 and TRBJ1-1; D is unresolved. Germline V CDR1 and CDR2: SEHNR, FQNEAQ (reference sequence). This CDR3 comprises 14 residues. V was shortened by 9 bases and J by 0 bases, with 14 bases between the two germline ends. The CDR3 coding sequence is TGTGCCAGTCGGGTGGTTGAGATGAACACTGAAGCTTTCTTT. It specifies CASRVVEMNTEAFF.

This clone was recorded once. This chain uses TRBV7-2 with TRBJ2-7; possibly TRBD1 for D (7 bases). The ends were cut back, 5 bases at V and 3 bases at J, with 23 bases in the middle. The CDR3 is 17 amino acids. CDR1 SGHTA and CDR2 FQGNSA come from the germline V gene. This CDR3 reads CASSLGGGWGRDYEQYF. The DNA of the CDR3 is TGTGCCAGCAGCCTAGGAGGGGGCTGGGGCAGGGACTACGAGCAGTACTTC.

V and J are TRBV29-1 and TRBJ1-3; a possible D gene is TRBD1 (5 bases). The length of the CDR3 is 13 residues. Per germline, CDR1 SQVTM and CDR2 ANQGSEA. Deletions cut 5 bases from V and 1 base from J, with 9 bases between. The CDR3 loop reads CSVQSGSGNTIYF. CDR3 nucleotide sequence: TGCAGCGTTCAGTCAGGGTCTGGAAACACCATATATTTT. The full variable domain, in which reference TRBV29-1 and TRBJ1-3 provide the parts outside the CDR3, is SAVISQKPSRDICQRGTSLTIQCQVDSQVTMMFWYRQQPGQSLTLIATANQGSEATYESGFVIDKFPISRPNLTFSTLTVSNMSPEDSSIYLCSVQSGSGNTIYFGEGSWLTVV.

The chain links TRBV18 to TRBJ1-3; maybe TRBD1 (6 bases). Trimming stripped 2 bases from V and 11 bases from J, with 16 bases between. Germline V CDR1 and CDR2: KGHSH, LQKENI. The CDR3 covers 14 residues. CDR3 in amino acids: CASSPSQDSPAIYF. The CDR3 DNA sequence: TGTGCCAGCTCACCATCTCAGGACAGCCCAGCCATATATTTT.

The rearrangement joins TRBV6-1 to TRBJ1-1, with TRBD1 as a possible D gene (6 bases). CDR1 and CDR2 from the germline V gene are MNHNS and SASEGT. Trimming left V 3 bases short and J 6 bases short, with 23 bases between. The CDR3 length is 17 residues. The CDR3 bases are TGTGCCAGCAGTGATCCTACGAGGAACAACAGGGTCCCTGAAGCTTTCTTT. It is translated as CASSDPTRNNRVPEAFF.

This clone was seen once. The rearrangement uses TRBV30 and TRBJ1-4; 9 bases line up with TRBD1. Losses at the gene ends were 6 bases for V and 7 bases for J; bases not matched to a gene: 9. CDR1 is GTSNPN, CDR2 SVGIG, per germline (reference sequence). This CDR3 is 14 amino acids long. The CDR3 reads CACNRDRESEKLFF. The CDR3, as DNA: TGTGCCTGTAACCGGGACAGGGAGTCTGAAAAACTGTTTTTT.

This chain links TRBV28 with TRBJ1-5; 8 bases agree with TRBD1. Germline trimming cut 4 bases from V and 11 bases from J; bases unmatched to any gene: 7. In germline, CDR1 is MDHEN, CDR2 SYDVKM. This CDR3 contains 13 residues. CDR3 in amino acids: CASSSTGQGTQHF. In DNA form, the CDR3 reads TGTGCCAGCAGTTCTACCGGACAGGGCACCCAGCATTTT.

This clone was observed a single time. The chain carries TRBV6-5 and TRBJ1-5, with a tentative D call TRBD1 (5 bases). Looked up from germline, CDR1 is MNHEY and CDR2 is SVGAGI. There are 16 residues in the CDR3. V shed 0 bases and J shed 7 bases, with 16 bases lying between them. CDR3 sequence: CASSYSRAGRDQPQHF. In nucleotides, the CDR3 is TGTGCCAGCAGTTACTCGAGGGCAGGGCGGGACCAGCCCCAGCATTTT.

This chain uses TRBV5-1 with TRBJ2-3, with TRBD1 matching over 7 bases. The germline CDR1 and CDR2 sequences are SGHRS and YFSETQ. CDR3 length: 14 residues. The J segment lost 10 bases and the V segment lost 5 bases, leaving 13 bases of the junction unmatched. The CDR3 sequence is CASSFATGEEAQYF. Here the CDR3 DNA reads TGCGCCAGCAGTTTTGCCACAGGGGAAGAGGCGCAGTATTTT.

The chain has TRBV6-5 and TRBJ2-7, with D tentatively TRBD2 (5 bases). Trimming left V 5 bases short and J 3 bases short, with 14 bases between. The germline gives CDR1 MNHEY, CDR2 SVGAGI. The CDR3 sequence is 14 residues long. The CDR3 spells CASSRQMTNYEQYF. DNA for the CDR3: TGTGCCAGCAGTCGCCAAATGACTAACTACGAGCAGTACTTC.